This TCR beta chain emerged from a study of blood T cell repertoires in COVID-19. For the study at large: Sites in the United States, Italy and Spain provided acute and convalescent COVID-19 samples. T cells, B-cell-depleted T cells, or PBMCs provided the cDNA or gDNA that served as material.

Per the study methods: Estimation of nucleated cell counts was performed using reference gene primer amplification. Clones were read by immunoSEQ multiplex PCR, and TCRdb kept only the in-frame ones, dropping some. That table gives V, J and clone size, and the DNA gave D and trimming. The sample shows about 140,000 clones, roughly 73% of them seen only once. The CDR3 sequence is 16 residues long. Looked up from germline, CDR1 is GTSNPN and CDR2 is SVGIG (reference sequence). V shed 0 bases and J shed 7 bases, with 16 bases lying between them. This TCR was sampled from a woman aged 45-60 years with active or convalescent COVID-19. Sequenced: peripheral blood. This chain joins TRBV30 and TRBJ1-6, with D uncertain. CDR3 sequence (DNA): TGTGCCTGGAGTGTATTGGGAAGAGGAGGAAATTCACCCCTCCACTTT. Translating it yields CAWSVLGRGGNSPLHF.